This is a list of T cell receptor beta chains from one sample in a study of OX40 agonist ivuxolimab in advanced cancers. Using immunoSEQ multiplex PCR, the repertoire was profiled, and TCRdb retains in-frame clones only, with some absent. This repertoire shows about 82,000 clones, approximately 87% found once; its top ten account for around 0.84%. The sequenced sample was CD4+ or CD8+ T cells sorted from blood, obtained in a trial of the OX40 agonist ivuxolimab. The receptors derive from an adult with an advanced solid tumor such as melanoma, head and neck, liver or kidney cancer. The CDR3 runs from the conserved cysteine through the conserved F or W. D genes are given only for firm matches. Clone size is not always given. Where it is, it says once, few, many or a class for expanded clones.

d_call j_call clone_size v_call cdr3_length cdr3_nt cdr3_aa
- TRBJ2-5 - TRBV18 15 TGTGCCAGCTCACCGACCGTACAGGGAGGAGAGACCCAGTACTTC CASSPTVQGGETQYF
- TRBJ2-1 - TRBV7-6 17 TGTGCCAGCAGCATATTCCGGGGTACAAGCTCCTACAATGAGCAGTTCTTC CASSIFRGTSSYNEQFF
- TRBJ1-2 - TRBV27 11 TGTGCTACCTGGATTAACTATGGCTACACCTTC CATWINYGYTF
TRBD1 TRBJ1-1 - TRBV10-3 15 TGTGCCATCAGTCGGGCGGGACAGGGTGGGACTGAAGCTTTCTTT CAISRAGQGGTEAFF
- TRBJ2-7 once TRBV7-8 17 TGTGCCAGCAGCTTAGGGGGCTTTGCGTACCACTCCTACGAGCAGTACTTC CASSLGGFAYHSYEQYF
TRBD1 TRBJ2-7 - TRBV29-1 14 TGCAGCGTCAGACAGCGACAGGGCGGGTACGAGCAGTACTTC CSVRQRQGGYEQYF
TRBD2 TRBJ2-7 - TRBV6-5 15 TGTGCCAGCAGTTACAGGGCGGGGGGCCCGGGCGAGCAGTACTTC CASSYRAGGPGEQYF
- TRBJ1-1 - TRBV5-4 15 TGTGCCAGCAGCCGGAGAGTAGGGAGCAACACTGAAGCTTTCTTT CASSRRVGSNTEAFF
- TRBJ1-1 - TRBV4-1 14 TGCGCCAGCAGCCTTCGCGCCCTGAACACTGAAGCTTTCTTT CASSLRALNTEAFF
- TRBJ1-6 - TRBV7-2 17 TGTGCCAGCAGCTTAGGCTGGTGGGAAGGAAGCAGTTCACCCCTCCACTTT CASSLGWWEGSSSPLHF
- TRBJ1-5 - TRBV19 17 TGTGCCAGTAGTATATTCCCCACGGACAGACTCAATCAGCCCCAGCATTTT CASSIFPTDRLNQPQHF
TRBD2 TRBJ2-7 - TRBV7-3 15 TGTGCCAGCAGCTTAGCTAGCGGGGCCGGCTACGAGCAGTACTTC CASSLASGAGYEQYF
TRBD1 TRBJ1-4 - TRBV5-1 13 TGCGCCAGCAGCGAGGGGGCTCGTGAAAAACTGTTTTTT CASSEGAREKLFF
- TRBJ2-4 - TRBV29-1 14 TGCAGCGTTGCGACGGACCTAGCCAAAAACATTCAGTACTTC CSVATDLAKNIQYF
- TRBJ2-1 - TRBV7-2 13 TGTGCCAGCGCCGGGGCACCACACAATGAGCAGTTCTTC CASAGAPHNEQFF
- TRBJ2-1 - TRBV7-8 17 TGTGCCAGCAGCCCAAGCCTCAGGTCGGCGCTAGACAATGAGCAGTTCTTC CASSPSLRSALDNEQFF
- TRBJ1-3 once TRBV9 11 TGTGCCAGCAGCGTAGAGAACACCATATATTTT CASSVENTIYF
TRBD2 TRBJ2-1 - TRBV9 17 TGTGCCAGCAGCGTAGGCCTAGCGGGGGCCCACTACAATGAGCAGTTCTTC CASSVGLAGAHYNEQFF
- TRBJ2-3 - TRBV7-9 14 TGTGCCGGTACAGGAGCCGCTAGCACAGATACGCAGTATTTT CAGTGAASTDTQYF
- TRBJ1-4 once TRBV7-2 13 TGTGCCAGCAGCCCACGGGGAACGGAAAAACTGTTTTTT CASSPRGTEKLFF
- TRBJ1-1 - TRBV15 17 TGTGCCACCAGCTTGCGACACATGGGGCTTATGAACACTGAAGCTTTCTTT CATSLRHMGLMNTEAFF
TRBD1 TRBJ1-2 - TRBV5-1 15 TGCGCCAGCAGCTTGGCCTCAGGGGGGTTCTATGGCTACACCTTC CASSLASGGFYGYTF